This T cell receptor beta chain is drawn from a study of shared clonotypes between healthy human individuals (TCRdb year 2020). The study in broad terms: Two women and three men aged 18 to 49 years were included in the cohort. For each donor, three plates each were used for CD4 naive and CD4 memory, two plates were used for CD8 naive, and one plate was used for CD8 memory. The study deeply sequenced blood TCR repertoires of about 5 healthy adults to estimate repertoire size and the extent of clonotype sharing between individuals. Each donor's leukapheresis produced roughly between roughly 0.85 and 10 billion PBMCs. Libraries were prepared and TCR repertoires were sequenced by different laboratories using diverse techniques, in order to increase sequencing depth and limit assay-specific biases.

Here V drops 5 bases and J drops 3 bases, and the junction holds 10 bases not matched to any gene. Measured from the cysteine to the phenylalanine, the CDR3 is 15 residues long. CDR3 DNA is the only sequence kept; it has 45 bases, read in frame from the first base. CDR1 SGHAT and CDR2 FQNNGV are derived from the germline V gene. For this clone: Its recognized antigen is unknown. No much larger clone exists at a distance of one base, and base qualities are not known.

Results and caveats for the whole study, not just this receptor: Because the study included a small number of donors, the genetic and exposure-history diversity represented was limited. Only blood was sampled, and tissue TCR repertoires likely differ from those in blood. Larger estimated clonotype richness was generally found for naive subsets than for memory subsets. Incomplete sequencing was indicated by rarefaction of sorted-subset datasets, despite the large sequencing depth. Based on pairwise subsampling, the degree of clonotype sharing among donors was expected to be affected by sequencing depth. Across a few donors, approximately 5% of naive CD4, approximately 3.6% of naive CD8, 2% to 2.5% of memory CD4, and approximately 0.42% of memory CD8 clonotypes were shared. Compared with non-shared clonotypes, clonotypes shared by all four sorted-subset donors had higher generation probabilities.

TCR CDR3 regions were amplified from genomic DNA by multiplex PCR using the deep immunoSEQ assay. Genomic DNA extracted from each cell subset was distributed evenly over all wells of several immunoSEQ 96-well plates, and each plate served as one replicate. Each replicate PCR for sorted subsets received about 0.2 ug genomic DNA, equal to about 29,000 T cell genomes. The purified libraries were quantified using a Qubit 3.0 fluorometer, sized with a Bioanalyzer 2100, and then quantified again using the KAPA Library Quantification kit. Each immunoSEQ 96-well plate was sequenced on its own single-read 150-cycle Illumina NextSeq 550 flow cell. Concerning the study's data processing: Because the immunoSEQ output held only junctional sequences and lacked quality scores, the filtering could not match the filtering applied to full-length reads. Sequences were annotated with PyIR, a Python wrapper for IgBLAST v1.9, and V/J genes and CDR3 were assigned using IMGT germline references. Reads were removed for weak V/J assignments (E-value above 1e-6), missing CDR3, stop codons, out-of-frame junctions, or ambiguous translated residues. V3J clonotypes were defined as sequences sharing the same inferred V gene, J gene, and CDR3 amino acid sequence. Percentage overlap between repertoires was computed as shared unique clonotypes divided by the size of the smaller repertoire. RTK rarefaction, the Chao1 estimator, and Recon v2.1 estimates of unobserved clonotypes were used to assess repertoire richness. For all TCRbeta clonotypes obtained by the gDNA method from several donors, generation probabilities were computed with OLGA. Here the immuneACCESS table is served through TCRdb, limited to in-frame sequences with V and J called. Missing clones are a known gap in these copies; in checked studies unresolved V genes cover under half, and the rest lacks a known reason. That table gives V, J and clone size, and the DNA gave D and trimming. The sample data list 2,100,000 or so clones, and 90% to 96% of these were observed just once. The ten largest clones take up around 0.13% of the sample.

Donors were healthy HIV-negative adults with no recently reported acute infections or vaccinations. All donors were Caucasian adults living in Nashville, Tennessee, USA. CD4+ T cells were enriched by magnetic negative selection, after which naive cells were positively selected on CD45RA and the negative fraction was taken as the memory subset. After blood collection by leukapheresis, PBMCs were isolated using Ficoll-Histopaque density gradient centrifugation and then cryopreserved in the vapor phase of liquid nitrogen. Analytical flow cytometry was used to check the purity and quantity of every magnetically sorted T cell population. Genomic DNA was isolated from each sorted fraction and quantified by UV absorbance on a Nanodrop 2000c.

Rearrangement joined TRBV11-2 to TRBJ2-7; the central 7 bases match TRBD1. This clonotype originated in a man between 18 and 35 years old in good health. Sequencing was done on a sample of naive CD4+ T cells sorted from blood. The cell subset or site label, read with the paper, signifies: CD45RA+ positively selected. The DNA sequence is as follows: TGTGCCAGCAGCCACCCCGGGACAGCCTACTACGAGCAGTACTTC. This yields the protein CASSHPGTAYYEQYF.